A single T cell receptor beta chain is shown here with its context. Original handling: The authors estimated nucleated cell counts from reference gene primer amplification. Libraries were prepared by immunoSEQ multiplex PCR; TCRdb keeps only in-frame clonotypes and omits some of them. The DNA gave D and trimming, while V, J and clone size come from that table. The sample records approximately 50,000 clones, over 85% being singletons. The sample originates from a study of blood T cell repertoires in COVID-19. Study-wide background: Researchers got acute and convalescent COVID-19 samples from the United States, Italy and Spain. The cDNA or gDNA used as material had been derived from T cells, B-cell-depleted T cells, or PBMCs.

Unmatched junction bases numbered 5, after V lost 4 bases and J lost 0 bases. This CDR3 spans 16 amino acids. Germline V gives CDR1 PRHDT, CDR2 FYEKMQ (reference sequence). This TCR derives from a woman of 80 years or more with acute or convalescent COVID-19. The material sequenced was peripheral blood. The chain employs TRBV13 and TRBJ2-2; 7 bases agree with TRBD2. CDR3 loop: CASSSRAGANTGELFF. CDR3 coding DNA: TGTGCCAGCAGCTCCCGCGCGGGGGCGAACACCGGGGAGCTGTTTTTT.